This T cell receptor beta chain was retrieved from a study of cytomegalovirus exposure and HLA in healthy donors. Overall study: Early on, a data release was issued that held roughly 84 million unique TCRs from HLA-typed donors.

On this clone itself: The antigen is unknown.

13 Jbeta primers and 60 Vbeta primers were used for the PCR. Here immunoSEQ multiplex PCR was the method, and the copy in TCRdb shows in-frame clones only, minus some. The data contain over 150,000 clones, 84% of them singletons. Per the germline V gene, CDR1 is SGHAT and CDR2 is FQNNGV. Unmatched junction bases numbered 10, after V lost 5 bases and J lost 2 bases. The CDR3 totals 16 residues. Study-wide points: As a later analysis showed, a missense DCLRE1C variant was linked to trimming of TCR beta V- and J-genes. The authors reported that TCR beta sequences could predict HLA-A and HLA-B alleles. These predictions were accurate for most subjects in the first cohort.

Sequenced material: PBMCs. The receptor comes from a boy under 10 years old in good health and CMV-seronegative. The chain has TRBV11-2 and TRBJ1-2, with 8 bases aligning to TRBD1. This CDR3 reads CASSLRTGTINYGYTF. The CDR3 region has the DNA TGTGCCAGCAGCCTGAGGACAGGGACTATCAACTATGGCTACACCTTC.